This TCR beta chain came from a study of Ad26.COV2.S vaccination and SARS-CoV-2 variants. Turning to the study itself: Intramuscular Ad26.COV2.S doses were given once or twice, 56 days apart.

The treatment here: 15 to 20 received Ad26.COV2.S at low or high dose, single or two shots; a few received placebo; per-sample allocation not given. The study sampled participants on day 63 after the first vaccine or placebo injection. Some clones are missing from TCRdb's copy, which holds only in-frame ones; the method was immunoSEQ multiplex PCR. The sample carries about 680,000 clones, around 89% recorded once. Looked up from germline, CDR1 is GTSNPN and CDR2 is SVGIG (reference sequence). Trimming removed 1 base from V and 5 bases from J; junction bases left unmatched: 6. There are 14 residues in the CDR3.

The source material was peripheral blood, sampled in a trial of Ad26.COV2.S vaccine versus placebo. This clonotype originated in a person aged 18-65 years who received the Ad26.COV2.S COVID-19 vaccine or a placebo. The chain joins TRBV30 to TRBJ2-7; 9 bases map to TRBD2. In DNA form, the CDR3 reads TGTGCCTGGAGTGCCTTGACTAGCGGCCACGAGCAGTACTTC. Its translation is CAWSALTSGHEQYF.